The source of this T cell receptor (beta chain) is a study of identifying expanded T cells in peripheral blood. The method was immunoSEQ multiplex PCR; TCRdb's version includes in-frame clones alone and lacks a portion of them. There are about 85,000 clones in the sample; roughly 90% occur only once, and approximately 3% lies in the top ten. Findings and limits, study-wide: About 1.2 clones differed between technical replicates, versus about 15 and 19 over time. Clone count variance between roughly 2-week samples rose with total template count.

As regards this clone: As yet, its antigen is unknown.

Collection occurred without any documented infections or immune events in donors. CDR3 length: 14 amino acids. With V trimmed by 5 bases and J by 4 bases, 4 bases remained unmatched. Germline values: CDR1 SEHNR, CDR2 FQNEAQ (reference sequence). The rearrangement uses TRBV7-9 and TRBJ2-5, with TRBD2 matching 10 bases. The clonotype originates from a person aged 18 to 70 in good health. Sequencing was carried out using blood. CDR3: CASSRAGGAETQYF. CDR3 in DNA: TGTGCCAGCAGCAGAGCGGGGGGGGCAGAGACCCAGTACTTC.